Included here is one T cell receptor beta chain sequence, with context. Its antigen is undetermined. The data originate from a study of post-analysis software for immune sequencing data. The overall study: Courses of disease covered relapsing-remitting, secondary progressive and progressive-relapsing multiple sclerosis. Study-wide results and caveats: A significant reduction in normalized Chao1 diversity was observed in multiple sclerosis patients versus controls. The five TRBV segments detected at higher frequency in patients than in controls included TRBV5-6, TRBV5-1 and TRBV20-1. Same-batch samples co-clustered strongly by F measure.

Unique molecular identifiers were present in the TCR beta cDNA libraries. Researchers reported 520,000 or so cDNA molecules coming from around 1 to 10 million T cells. TCRdb reanalysed the PCR reads using MiXCR and keeps one entry per CDR3 protein. The table includes around 700,000 distinct CDR3 sequences, approximately 60% detected once. The germline V gene encodes CDR1 SGHRS and CDR2 YFSETQ. V gave up 3 bases and J gave up 5 bases, with 10 bases separating them. The CDR3 sequence is 13 residues long. The specimen sequenced was blood. This clonotype was obtained from a girl aged 2 to 10 with multiple sclerosis. The gene calls are TRBV5-1 and TRBJ2-3; D is ambiguous. The CDR3 loop reads CASSSQRRDTQYF. In DNA, the CDR3 is TGCGCCAGCAGCTCGCAAAGGCGAGATACGCAGTATTTT.